This T cell receptor beta chain was retrieved from a study of blood T cell repertoires in COVID-19. This CDR3 spans 14 amino acids. The V end lost 4 bases, the J end lost 1 base, and 7 bases lay between the germline ends. CDR1 is LGHNA, CDR2 YNFKEQ, per germline. Generated by immunoSEQ multiplex PCR, the TCRdb table keeps only in-frame clones and is missing some. The table includes fewer than 20,000 clones, roughly four fifths detected once. The receptor's source is a man aged 80 or over with active COVID-19. Sequencing was carried out using peripheral blood. This chain links TRBV4-2 with TRBJ2-2; possible D gene TRBD2, 5 bases. The CDR3 sequence is CASSPRVNTGELFF. CDR3 DNA sequence: TGTGCCAGCAGCCCGCGGGTGAACACCGGGGAGCTGTTTTTT.